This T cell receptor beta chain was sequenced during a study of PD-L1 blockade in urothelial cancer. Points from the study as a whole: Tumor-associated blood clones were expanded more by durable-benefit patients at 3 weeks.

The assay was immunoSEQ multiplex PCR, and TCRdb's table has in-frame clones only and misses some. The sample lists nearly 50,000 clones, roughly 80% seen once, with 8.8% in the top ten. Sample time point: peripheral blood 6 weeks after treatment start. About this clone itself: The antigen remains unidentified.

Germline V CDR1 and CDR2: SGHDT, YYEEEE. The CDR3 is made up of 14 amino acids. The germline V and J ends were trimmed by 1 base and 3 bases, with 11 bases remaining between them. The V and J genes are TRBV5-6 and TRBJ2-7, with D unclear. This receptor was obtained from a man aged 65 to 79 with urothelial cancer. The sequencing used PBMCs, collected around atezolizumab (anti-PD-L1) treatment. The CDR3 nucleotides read TGTGCCAGCAGCTTGACTGGGCCCAACTACGAGCAGTACTTC. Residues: CASSLTGPNYEQYF. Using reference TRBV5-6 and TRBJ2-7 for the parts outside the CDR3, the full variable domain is DAGVTQSPTHLIKTRGQQVTLRCSPKSGHDTVSWYQQALGQGPQFIFQYYEEEERQRGNFPDRFSGHQFPNYSSELNVNALLLGDSALYLCASSLTGPNYEQYFGPGTRLTVT.